This T cell receptor (beta chain) was found in a study of blood T cell repertoires in COVID-19. Study background: The United States, Italy and Spain were the sources of the acute and convalescent COVID-19 samples.

Profiled with immunoSEQ multiplex PCR; TCRdb holds only in-frame clones, not every one. The profile shows 200,000 to 300,000 clones, around nine tenths of them singletons. Sample: peripheral blood. The TCR sequence derives from a woman aged 55 to 70 with COVID-19, enrolled during active disease.

CDR3 bases: TGTGCCAGCAGTCCTAGCGGTAGTAGGTACGAGCAGTACTTC. This encodes CASSPSGSRYEQYF. The V and J genes are TRBV28 and TRBJ2-7; 7 nucleotides match TRBD2. The CDR3 covers 14 residues. CDR1 is MDHEN, CDR2 SYDVKM, per germline. V lost 5 bases, J lost 4 bases, and 8 bases stayed unmatched.